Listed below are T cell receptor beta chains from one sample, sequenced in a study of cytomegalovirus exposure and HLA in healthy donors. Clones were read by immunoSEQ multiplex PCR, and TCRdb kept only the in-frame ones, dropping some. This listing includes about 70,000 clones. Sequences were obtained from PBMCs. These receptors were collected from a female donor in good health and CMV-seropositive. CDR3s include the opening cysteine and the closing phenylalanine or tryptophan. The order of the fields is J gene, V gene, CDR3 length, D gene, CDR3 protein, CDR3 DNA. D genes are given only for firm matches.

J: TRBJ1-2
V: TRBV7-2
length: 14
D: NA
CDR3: CASTPFGGDYGYTF
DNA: TGTGCCAGCACCCCGTTCGGGGGGGACTATGGCTACACCTTC

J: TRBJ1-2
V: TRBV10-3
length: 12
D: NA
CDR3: CAISGGQRDYTF
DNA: TGTGCCATCAGTGGTGGACAGAGGGACTACACCTTC

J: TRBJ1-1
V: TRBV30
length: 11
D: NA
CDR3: CAWSAQTEAFF
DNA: TGTGCCTGGAGTGCCCAGACTGAAGCTTTCTTT

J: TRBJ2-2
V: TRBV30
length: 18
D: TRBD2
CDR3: CAFSEGLLAGKNTGELFF
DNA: TGTGCCTTTTCCGAGGGGTTACTAGCGGGAAAGAACACCGGGGAGCTGTTTTTT

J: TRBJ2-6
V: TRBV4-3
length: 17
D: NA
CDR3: CASSQEVLSSGANVLTF
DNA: TGCGCCAGCAGCCAAGAAGTCCTGAGCTCTGGGGCCAACGTCCTGACTTTC

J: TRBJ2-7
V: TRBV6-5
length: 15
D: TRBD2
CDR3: CASSLLAGSSYEQYF
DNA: TGTGCCAGCAGCCTGTTAGCGGGGAGCTCCTACGAGCAGTACTTC

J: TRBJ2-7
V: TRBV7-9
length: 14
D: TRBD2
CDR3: CATGGGAPSYEQYF
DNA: TGTGCCACGGGGGGGGGCGCTCCTTCCTACGAGCAGTACTTC

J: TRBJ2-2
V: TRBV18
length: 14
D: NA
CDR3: CASSPISGTRDLFF
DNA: TGTGCCAGCTCACCGATAAGCGGGACAAGGGACCTGTTTTTT

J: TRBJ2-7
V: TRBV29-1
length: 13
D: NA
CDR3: CSVASLVSYEQYF
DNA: TGCAGCGTTGCATCACTAGTCTCCTACGAGCAGTACTTC

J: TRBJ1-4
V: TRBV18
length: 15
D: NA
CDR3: CASSPVPSLNEKLFF
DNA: TGTGCCAGCTCACCAGTACCCAGTCTTAATGAAAAACTGTTTTTT

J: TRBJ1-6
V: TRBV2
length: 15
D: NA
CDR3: CASSGGLLYNSPLHF
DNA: TGTGCCAGCAGTGGGGGACTCTTGTATAATTCACCCCTCCACTTT

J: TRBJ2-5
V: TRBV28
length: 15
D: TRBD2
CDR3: CASSRGGGAQETQYF
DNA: TGTGCCAGCAGTCGGGGCGGGGGGGCACAAGAGACCCAGTACTTC

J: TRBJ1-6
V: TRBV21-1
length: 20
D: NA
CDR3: CASTREPRQGIPTKESPLHF
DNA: TGTGCCAGCACCCGAGAGCCGAGACAGGGGATCCCCACGAAGGAGTCACCCCTCCACTTT

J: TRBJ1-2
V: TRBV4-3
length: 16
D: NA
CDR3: CASSQVYSVINYGYTF
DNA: TGCGCCAGCAGCCAAGTTTACTCGGTTATTAACTATGGCTACACCTTC

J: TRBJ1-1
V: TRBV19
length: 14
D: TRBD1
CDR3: CASSKGQGRTEAFF
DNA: TGTGCCAGTAGTAAGGGACAGGGGCGAACTGAAGCTTTCTTT

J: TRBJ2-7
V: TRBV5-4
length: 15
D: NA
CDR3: CASSPGLLASYEQYF
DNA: TGTGCCAGCAGCCCTGGGCTGTTGGCTTCTTACGAGCAGTACTTC

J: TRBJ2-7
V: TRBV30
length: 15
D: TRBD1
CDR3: CAQSTGATTYYEQYF
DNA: TGTGCACAAAGCACAGGGGCTACTACCTACTACGAGCAGTACTTC